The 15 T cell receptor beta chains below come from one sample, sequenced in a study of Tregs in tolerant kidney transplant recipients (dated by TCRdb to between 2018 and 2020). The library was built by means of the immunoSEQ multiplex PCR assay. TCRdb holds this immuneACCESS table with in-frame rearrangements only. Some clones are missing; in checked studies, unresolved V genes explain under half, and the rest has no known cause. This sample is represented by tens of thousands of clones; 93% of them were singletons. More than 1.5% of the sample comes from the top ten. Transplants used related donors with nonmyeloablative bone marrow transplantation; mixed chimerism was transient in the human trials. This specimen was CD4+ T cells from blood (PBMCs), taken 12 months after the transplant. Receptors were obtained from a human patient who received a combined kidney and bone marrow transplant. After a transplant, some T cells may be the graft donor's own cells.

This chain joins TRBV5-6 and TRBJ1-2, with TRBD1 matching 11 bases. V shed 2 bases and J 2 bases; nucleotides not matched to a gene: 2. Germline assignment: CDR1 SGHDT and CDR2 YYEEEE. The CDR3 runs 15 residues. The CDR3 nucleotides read TGTGCCAGCAGCTTTGGACAGGGGGCCAACTATGGCTACACCTTC. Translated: CASSFGQGANYGYTF.

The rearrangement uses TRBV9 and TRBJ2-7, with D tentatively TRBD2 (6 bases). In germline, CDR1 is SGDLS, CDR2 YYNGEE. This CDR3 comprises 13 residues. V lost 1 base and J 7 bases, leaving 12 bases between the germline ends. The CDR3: CASSVSAGQEQYF. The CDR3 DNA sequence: TGTGCCAGCAGCGTATCAGCGGGTCAAGAGCAGTACTTC.

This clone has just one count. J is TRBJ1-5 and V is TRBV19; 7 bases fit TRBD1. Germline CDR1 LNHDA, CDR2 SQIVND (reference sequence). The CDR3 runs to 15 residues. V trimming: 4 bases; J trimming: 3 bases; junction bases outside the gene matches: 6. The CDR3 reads CASSTDRAYNQPQHF. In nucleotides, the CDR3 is TGTGCCAGTAGTACAGACAGGGCCTACAATCAGCCCCAGCATTTT.

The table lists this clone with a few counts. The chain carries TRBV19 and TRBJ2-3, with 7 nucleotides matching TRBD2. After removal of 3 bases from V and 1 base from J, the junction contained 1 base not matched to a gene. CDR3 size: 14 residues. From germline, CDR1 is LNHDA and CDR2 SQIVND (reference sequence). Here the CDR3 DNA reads TGTGCCAGTAGTATGGGGAGGGGCACAGATACGCAGTATTTT. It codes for CASSMGRGTDTQYF.

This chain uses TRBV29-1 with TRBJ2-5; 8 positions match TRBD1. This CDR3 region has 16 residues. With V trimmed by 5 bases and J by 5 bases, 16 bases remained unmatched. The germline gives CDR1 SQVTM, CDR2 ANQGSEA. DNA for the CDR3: TGCAGCGTTCCTATGATAGGGTACAGGGGGTCGGAGACCCAGTACTTC. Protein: CSVPMIGYRGSETQYF.

The CDR3 DNA sequence: TGTGCCAGCAGGGGCACAGGGACAGGGCGTGAAAAACTGTTTTTT. As protein: CASRGTGTGREKLFF. V is TRBV6-5 and J is TRBJ1-4, with 9 bases lining up with TRBD1. The CDR3 runs 15 residues. Germline CDR1 is MNHEY and CDR2 is SVGAGI. After removal of 6 bases from V and 7 bases from J, the junction contained 9 bases not matched to a gene.

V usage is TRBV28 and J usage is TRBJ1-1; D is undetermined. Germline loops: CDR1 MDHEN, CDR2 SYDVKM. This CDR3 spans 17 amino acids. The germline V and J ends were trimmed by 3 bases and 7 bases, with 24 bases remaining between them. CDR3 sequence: CASSFLTRTSGEVEAFF. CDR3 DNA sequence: TGTGCCAGCAGTTTCTTAACCCGGACCTCCGGGGAGGTTGAAGCTTTCTTT.

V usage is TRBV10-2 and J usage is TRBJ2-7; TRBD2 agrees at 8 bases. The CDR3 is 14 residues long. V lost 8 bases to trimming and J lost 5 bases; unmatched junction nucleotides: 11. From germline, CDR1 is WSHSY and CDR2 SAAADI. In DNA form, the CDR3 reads TGCGCCAGCGCTAGAGCGGGAGAAAGCAACGAGCAGTACTTC. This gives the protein CASARAGESNEQYF.

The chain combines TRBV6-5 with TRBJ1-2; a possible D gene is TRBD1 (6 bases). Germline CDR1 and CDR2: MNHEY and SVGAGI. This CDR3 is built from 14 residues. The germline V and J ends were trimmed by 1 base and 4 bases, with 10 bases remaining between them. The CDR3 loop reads CASSYYRDAYGYTF. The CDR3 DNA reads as TGTGCCAGCAGTTACTACAGGGACGCCTATGGCTACACCTTC.

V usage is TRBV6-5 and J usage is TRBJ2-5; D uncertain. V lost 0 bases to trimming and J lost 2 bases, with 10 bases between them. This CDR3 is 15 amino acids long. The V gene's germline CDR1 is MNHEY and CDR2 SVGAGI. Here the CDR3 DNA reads TGTGCCAGCAGTTACTCGATGAGTTCACAAGAGACCCAGTACTTC. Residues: CASSYSMSSQETQYF.

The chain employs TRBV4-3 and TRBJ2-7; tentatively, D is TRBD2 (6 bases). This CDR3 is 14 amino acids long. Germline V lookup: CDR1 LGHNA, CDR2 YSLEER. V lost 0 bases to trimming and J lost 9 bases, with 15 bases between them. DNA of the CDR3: TGCGCCAGCAGCCAAGAAATCGCGGGACCTCGGCAGTACTTC. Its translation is CASSQEIAGPRQYF.

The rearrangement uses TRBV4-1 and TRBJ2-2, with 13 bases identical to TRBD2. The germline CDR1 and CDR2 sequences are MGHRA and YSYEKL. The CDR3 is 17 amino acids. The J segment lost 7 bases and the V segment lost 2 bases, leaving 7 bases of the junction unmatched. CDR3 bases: TGCGCCAGCAGCCAATTTGGGACTAGCGGGACGGTCGGGGAGCTGTTTTTT. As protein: CASSQFGTSGTVGELFF.

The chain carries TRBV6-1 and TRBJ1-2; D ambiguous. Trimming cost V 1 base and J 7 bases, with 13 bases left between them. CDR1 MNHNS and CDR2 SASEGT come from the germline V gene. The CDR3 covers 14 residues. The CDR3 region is CASSEDRTAGGYTF. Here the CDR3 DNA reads TGTGCCAGCAGTGAAGATCGTACCGCGGGTGGCTACACCTTC.

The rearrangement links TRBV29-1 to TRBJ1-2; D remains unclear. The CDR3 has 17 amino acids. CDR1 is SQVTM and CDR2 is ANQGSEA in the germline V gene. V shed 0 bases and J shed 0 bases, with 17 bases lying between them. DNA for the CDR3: TGCAGCGTTGAAGATCGAAACCGTCTGGGCGCTAACTATGGCTACACCTTC. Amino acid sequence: CSVEDRNRLGANYGYTF.

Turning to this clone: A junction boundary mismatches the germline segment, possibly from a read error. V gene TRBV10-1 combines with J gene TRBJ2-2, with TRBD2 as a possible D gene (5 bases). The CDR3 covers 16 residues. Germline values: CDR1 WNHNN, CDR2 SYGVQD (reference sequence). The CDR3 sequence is CASLFGWTLEHRGAVF. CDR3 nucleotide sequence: TGCGCCAGTCTTTTTGGTTGGACTTTAGAACACCGGGGAGCTGTTTTT.